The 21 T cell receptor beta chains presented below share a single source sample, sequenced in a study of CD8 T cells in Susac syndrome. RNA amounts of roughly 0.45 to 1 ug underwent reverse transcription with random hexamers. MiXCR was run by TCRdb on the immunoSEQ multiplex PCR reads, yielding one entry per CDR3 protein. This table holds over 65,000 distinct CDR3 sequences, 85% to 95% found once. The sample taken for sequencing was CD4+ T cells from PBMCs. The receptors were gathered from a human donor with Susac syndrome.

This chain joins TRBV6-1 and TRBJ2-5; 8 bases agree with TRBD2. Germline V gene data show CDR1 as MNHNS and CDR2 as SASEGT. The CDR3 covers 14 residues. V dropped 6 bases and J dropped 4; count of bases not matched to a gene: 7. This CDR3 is CASRLGGASETQYF. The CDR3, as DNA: TGTGCCAGCAGACTCGGGGGGGCGTCAGAGACCCAGTACTTC.

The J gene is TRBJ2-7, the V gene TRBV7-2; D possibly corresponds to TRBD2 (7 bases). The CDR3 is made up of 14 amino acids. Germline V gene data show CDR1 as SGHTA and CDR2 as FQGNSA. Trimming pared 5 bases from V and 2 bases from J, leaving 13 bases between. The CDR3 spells CASSRGGVPYEQYF. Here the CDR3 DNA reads TGTGCCAGCAGCAGGGGGGGGGTTCCCTACGAGCAGTACTTC.

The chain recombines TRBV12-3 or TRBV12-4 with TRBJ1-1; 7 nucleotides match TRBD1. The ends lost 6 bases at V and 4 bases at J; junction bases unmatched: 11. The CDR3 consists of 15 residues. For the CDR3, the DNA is TGTGCCAGCAGACGACAGGGAGGTGTTGGCACTGAAGCTTTCTTT. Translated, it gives CASRRQGGVGTEAFF.

The chain's CDR3 is CSVAGQGSYTQYF. In nucleotides, the CDR3 is TGCAGCGTTGCCGGACAGGGATCCTATACGCAGTATTTT. The chain links TRBV29-1 to TRBJ2-3; 8 nucleotides line up with TRBD1. Trimming cost V 4 bases and J 7 bases; bases outside gene matches: 7. Germline V gene sequence: CDR1 SQVTM, CDR2 ANQGSEA. The CDR3 spans 13 residues.

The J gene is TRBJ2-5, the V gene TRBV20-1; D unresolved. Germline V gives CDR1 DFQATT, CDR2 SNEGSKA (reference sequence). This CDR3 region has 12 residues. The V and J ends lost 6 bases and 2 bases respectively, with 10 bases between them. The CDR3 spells CSAVAGQETQYF. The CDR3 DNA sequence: TGCAGTGCGGTTGCTGGACAAGAGACCCAGTACTTC.

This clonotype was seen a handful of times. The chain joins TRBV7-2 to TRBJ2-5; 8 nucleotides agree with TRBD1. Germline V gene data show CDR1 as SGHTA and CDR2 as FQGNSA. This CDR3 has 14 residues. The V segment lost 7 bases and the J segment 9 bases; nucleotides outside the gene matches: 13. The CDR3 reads CASIPTGAGDAQYF. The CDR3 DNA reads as TGTGCCAGCATCCCGACAGGGGCAGGGGATGCCCAGTACTTC.

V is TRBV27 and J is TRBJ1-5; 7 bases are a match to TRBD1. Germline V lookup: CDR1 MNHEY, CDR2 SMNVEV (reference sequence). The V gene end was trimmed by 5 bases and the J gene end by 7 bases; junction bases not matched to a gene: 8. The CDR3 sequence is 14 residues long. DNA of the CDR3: TGTGCCAGCAGTACCCAGGGGGGCCGCCAGCCCCAGCATTTT. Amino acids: CASSTQGGRQPQHF.

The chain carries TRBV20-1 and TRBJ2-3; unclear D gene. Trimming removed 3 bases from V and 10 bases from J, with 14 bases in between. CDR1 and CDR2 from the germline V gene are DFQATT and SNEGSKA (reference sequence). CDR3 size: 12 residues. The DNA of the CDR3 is TGCAGTGCTAGCCAGCCCGGCGTTCCGCAGTATTTT. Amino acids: CSASQPGVPQYF.

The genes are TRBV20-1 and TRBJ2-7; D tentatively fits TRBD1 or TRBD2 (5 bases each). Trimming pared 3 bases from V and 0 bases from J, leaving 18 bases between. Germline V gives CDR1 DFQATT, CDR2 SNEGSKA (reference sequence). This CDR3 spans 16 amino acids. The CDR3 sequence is CSASGAVTGSSYEQYF. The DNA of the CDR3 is TGCAGTGCTAGCGGGGCCGTGACGGGCAGCTCCTACGAGCAGTACTTC.

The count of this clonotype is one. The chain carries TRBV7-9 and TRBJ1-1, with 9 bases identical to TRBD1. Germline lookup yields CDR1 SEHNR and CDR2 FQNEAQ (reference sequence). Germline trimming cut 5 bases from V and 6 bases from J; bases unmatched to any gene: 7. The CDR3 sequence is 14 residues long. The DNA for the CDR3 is TGTGCCAGCAGCGTAGGACAGGGGTGGCCTGAAGCTTTCTTT. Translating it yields CASSVGQGWPEAFF. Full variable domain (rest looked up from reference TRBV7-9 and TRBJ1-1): DTGVSQNPRHKITKRGQNVTFRCDPISEHNRLYWYRQTLGQGPEFLTYFQNEAQLEKSRLLSDRFSAERPKGSFSTLEIQRTEQGDSAMYLCASSVGQGWPEAFFGQGTRLTVV.

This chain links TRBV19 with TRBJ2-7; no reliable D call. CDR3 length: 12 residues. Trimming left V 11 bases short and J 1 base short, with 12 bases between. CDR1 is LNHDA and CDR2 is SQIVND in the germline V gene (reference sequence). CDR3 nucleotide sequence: TGTGCCGGAGCTAGGAGTTCCTACGAGCAGTACTTC. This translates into CAGARSSYEQYF.

Here the CDR3 DNA reads TGTGCCAGCAGCGGCCTAGCGGGGGGAAGATACAATGAGCAGTTCTTC. Translating gives CASSGLAGGRYNEQFF. This chain joins TRBV9 and TRBJ2-1; 11 bases map to TRBD2. The V segment lost 3 bases and the J segment 4 bases; nucleotides outside the gene matches: 6. This CDR3 has 16 amino acids. CDR1 is SGDLS, CDR2 YYNGEE, per germline.

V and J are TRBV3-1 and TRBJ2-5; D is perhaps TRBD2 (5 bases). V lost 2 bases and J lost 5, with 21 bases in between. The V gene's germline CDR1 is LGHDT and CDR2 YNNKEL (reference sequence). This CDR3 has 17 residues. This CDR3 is CASSQQRRSVMSETQYF. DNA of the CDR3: TGTGCCAGCAGCCAACAGCGGCGGTCAGTCATGTCGGAGACCCAGTACTTC.

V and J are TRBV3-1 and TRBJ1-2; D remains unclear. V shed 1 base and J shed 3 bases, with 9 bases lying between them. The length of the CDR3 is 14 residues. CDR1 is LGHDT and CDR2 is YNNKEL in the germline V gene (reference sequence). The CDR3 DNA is TGTGCCAGCAGCCAAGGGGTCGGGGACTATGGCTACACCTTC. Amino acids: CASSQGVGDYGYTF.

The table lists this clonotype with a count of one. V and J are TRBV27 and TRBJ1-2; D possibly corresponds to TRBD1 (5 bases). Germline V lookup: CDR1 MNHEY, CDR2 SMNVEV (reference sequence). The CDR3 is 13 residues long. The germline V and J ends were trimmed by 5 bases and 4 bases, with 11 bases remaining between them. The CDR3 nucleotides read TGTGCCAGCAGTCCCGGGGCTTTCTATGGCTACACCTTC. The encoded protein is CASSPGAFYGYTF.

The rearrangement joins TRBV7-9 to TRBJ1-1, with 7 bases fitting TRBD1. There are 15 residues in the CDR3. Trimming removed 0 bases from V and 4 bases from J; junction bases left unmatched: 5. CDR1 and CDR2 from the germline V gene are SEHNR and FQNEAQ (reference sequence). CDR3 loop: CASSLAGRDSTEAFF. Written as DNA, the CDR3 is TGTGCCAGCAGCTTAGCGGGTAGGGACAGCACTGAAGCTTTCTTT.

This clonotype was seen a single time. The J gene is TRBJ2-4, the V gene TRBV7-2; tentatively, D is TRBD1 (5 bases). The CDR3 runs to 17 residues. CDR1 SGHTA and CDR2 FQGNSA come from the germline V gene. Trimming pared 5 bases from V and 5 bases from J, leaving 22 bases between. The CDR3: CASSPLSGHSQENIQYF. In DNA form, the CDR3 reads TGTGCCAGCAGCCCCCTTTCAGGGCATAGCCAGGAAAACATTCAGTACTTC.

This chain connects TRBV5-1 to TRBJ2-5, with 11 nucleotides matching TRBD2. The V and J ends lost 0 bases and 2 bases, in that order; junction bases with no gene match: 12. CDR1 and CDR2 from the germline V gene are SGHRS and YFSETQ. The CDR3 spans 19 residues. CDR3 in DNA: TGCGCCAGCAGCTTGGCCGGCCCAACTAGCGGGAGAGGGCAAGAGACCCAGTACTTC. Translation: CASSLAGPTSGRGQETQYF.

CDR3 DNA: TGTGCCAGCAGCTTTTCGGGAGCGAACTACAATGAGCAGTTCTTC. Translation: CASSFSGANYNEQFF. The chain employs TRBV5-4 and TRBJ2-1; D is perhaps TRBD2 (6 bases). The CDR3 is 15 residues long. The germline V gene has CDR1 SGHNT and CDR2 YYREEE (reference sequence). V lost 2 bases and J lost 3, with 12 bases in between.

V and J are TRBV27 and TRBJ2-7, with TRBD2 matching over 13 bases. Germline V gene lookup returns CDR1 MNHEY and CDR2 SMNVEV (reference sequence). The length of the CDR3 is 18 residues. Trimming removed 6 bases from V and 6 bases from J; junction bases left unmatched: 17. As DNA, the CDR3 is TGTGCCAGCAGCCTCTTCGGAAGGACTAGCGGGAGTAGTAGCGAGCAGTACTTC. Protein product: CASSLFGRTSGSSSEQYF.

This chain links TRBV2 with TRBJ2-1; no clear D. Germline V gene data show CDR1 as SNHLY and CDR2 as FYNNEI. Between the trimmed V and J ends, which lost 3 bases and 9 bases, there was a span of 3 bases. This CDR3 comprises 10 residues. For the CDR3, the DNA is TGTGCCAGCAGTGAGGGTGAGCAGTTCTTC. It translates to CASSEGEQFF.